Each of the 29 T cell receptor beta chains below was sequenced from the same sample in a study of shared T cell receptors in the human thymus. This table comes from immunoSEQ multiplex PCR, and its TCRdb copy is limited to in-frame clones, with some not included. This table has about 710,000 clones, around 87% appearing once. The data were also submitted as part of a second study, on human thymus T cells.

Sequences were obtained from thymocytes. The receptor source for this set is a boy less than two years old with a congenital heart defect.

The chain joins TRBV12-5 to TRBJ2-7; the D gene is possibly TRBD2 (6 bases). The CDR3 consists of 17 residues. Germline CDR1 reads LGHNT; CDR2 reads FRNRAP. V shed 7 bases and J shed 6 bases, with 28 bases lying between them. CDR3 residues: CASAASFGSVGYGEQYF. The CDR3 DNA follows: TGTGCTAGTGCCGCCTCGTTCGGGAGCGTAGGGTACGGCGAGCAGTACTTC.

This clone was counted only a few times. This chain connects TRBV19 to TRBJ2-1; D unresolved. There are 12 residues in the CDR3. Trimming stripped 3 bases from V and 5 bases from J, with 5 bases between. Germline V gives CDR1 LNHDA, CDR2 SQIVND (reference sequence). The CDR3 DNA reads TGTGCCAGTAGTATCCGTCACAATGAGCAGTTCTTC. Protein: CASSIRHNEQFF.

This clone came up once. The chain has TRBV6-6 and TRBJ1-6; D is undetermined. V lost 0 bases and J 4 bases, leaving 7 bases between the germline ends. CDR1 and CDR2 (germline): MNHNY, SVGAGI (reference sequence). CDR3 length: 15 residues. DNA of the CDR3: TGTGCCAGCAGTTACTCGAGCCTTTATAATTCACCCCTCCACTTT. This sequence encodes CASSYSSLYNSPLHF.

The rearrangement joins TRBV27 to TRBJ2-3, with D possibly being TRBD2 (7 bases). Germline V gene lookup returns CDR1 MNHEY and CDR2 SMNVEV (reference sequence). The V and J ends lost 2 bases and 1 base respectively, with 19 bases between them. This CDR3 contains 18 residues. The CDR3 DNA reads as TGTGCCAGCAGTTTAAACGATGGGGGCGGGAGAGGCACAGATACGCAGTATTTT. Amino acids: CASSLNDGGGRGTDTQYF.

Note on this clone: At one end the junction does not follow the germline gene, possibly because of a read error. Here the CDR3 reads CAGRNGQGNSPLHF. The CDR3, as DNA: TGTGCCGGCAGGAACGGACAGGGGAATTCACCCCTCCACTTT. The rearrangement uses TRBV6-1 and TRBJ1-6; 9 bases map to TRBD1. Looked up from germline, CDR1 is MNHNS and CDR2 is SASEGT. This CDR3 comprises 14 residues.

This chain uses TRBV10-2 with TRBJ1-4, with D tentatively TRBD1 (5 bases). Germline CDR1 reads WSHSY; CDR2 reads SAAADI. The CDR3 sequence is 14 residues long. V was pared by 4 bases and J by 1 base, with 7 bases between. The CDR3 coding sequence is TGCGCCAGCAGTGGAAGGGGAACTAATGAAAAACTGTTTTTT. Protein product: CASSGRGTNEKLFF.

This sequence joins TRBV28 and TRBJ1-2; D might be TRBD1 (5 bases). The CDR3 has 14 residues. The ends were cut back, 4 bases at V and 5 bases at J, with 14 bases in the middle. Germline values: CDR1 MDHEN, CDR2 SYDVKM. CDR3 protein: CASSYDSDLYGYTF. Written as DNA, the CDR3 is TGTGCCAGCAGTTATGACAGTGACCTTTATGGCTACACCTTC.

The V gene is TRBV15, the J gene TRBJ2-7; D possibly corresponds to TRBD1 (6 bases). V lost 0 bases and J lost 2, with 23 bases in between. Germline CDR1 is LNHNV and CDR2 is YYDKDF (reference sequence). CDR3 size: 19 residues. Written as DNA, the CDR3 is TGTGCCACCAGCAGAGATCGGACGTTCACAGGGAAGGTGACCTACGAGCAGTACTTC. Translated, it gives CATSRDRTFTGKVTYEQYF.

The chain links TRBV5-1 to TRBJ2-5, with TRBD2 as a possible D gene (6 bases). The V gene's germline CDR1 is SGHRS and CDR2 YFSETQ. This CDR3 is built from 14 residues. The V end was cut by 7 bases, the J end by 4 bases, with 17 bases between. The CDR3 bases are TGCGCCAGCTCCCCGGGAGTCCGTTCAGAGACCCAGTACTTC. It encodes CASSPGVRSETQYF.

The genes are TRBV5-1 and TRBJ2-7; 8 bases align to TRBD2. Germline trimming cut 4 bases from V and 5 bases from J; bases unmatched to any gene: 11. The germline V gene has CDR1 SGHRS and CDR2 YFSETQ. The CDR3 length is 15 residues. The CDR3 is CASSRHRGGDHEQYF. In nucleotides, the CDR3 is TGCGCCAGCAGCCGGCACCGGGGGGGCGACCACGAGCAGTACTTC.

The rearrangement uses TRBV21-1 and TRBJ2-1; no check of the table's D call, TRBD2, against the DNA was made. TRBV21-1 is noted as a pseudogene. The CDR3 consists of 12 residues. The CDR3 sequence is CAPREDSAEQFF. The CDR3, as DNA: TGTGCCCCTCGGGAGGATTCGGCTGAGCAGTTCTTC.

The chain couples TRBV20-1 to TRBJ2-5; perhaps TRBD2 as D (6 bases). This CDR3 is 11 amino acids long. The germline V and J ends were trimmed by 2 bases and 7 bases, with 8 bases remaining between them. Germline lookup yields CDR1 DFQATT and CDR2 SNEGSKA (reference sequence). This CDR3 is CSARTEGTQYF. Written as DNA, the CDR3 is TGCAGTGCTAGAACGGAGGGGACCCAGTACTTC.

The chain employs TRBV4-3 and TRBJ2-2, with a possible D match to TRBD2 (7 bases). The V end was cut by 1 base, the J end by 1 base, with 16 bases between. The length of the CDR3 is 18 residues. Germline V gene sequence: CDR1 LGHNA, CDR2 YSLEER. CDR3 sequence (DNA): TGCGCCAGCAGCCAAGTTCCAGGGGCTAGCGGGAACACCGGGGAGCTGTTTTTT. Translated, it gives CASSQVPGASGNTGELFF.

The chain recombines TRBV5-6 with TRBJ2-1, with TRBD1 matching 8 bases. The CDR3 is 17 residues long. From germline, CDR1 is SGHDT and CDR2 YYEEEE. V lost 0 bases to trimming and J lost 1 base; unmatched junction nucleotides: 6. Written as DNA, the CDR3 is TGTGCCAGCAGCTTGGAGGTCGGGACAGGATCCTACAATGAGCAGTTCTTC. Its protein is CASSLEVGTGSYNEQFF.

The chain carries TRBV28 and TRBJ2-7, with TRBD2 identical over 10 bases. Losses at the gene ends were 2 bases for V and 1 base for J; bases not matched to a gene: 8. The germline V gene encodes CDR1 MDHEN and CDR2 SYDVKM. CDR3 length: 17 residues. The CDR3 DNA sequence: TGTGCCAGCAGTTTAGCTAGCGGGGGTGAGGGGTCCTACGAGCAGTACTTC. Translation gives CASSLASGGEGSYEQYF.

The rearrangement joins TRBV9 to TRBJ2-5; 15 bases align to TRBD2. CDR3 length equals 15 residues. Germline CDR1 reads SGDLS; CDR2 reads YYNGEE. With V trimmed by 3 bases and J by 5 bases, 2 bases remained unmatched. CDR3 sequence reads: CASSGTSGRGETQYF. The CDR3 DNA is TGTGCCAGCAGCGGGACTAGCGGGAGGGGGGAGACCCAGTACTTC.

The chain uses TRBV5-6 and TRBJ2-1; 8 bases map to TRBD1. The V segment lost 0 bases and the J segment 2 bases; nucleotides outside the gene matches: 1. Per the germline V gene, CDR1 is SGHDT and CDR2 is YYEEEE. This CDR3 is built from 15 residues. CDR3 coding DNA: TGTGCCAGCAGCTTGGTGGACAGGGCCTACAATGAGCAGTTCTTC. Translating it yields CASSLVDRAYNEQFF.

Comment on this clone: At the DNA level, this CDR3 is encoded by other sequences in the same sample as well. The CDR3 nucleotides read TGTGCCTGGAGGAGCTTACGGGGTAGGAATTCACCCCTCCACTTT. Translated, it gives CAWRSLRGRNSPLHF. V and J are TRBV30 and TRBJ1-6; no clear D. Deletions cut 3 bases from V and 7 bases from J, with 16 bases between. This CDR3 has 15 amino acids. From germline, CDR1 is GTSNPN and CDR2 SVGIG (reference sequence). Looking up the rest from reference TRBV30 and TRBJ1-6 gives the full variable domain: SQTIHQWPATLVQPVGSPLSLECTVEGTSNPNLYWYRQAAGRGLQLLFYSVGIGQISSEVPQNLSASRPQDRQFILSSKKLLLSDSGFYLCAWRSLRGRNSPLHFGNGTRLTVT.

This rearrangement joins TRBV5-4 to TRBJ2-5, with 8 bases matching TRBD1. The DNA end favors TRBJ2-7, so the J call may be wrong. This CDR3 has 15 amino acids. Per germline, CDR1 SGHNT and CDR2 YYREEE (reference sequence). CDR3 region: CASSPGQGSSYEQYF. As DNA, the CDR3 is TGTGCCAGCAGCCCAGGACAGGGCAGCTCCTACGAGCAGTACTTC.

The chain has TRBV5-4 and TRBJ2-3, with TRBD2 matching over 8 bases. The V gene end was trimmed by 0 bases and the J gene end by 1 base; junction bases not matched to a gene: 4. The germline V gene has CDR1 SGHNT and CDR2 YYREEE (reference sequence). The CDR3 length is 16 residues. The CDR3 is CASSLAGSGGTDTQYF. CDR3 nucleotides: TGTGCCAGCAGCTTGGCGGGTAGCGGGGGCACAGATACGCAGTATTTT.

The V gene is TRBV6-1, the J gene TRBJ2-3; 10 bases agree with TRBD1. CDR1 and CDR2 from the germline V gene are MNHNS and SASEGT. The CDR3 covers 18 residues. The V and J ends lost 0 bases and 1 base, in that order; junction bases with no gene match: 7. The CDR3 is CASSEAPPGTGGTDTQYF. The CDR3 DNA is TGTGCCAGCAGTGAAGCCCCTCCCGGGACAGGGGGCACAGATACGCAGTATTTT.

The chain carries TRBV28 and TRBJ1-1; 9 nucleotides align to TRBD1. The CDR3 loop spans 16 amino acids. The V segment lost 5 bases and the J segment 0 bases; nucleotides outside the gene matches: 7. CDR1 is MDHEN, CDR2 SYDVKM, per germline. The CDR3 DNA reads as TGTGCCAGCAGTCCCGGGACAGGGCCCCTGAACACTGAAGCTTTCTTT. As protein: CASSPGTGPLNTEAFF.

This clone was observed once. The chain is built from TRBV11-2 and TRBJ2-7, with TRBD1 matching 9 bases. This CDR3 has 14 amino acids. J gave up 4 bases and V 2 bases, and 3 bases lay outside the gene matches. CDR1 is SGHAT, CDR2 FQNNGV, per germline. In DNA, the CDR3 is TGTGCCAGCAGCTTAAAGGACAGGGGATACGAGCAGTACTTC. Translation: CASSLKDRGYEQYF.

The CDR3 DNA sequence: TGTGCCAGCAGTGAAGCGTTGGGACAGGTACCTCTCGGGGCCAACGTCCTGACTTTC. This sequence encodes CASSEALGQVPLGANVLTF. The V and J genes are TRBV2 and TRBJ2-6; 8 nucleotides align to TRBD1. Germline V gene sequence: CDR1 SNHLY, CDR2 FYNNEI. This CDR3 contains 19 residues. V lost 0 bases and J lost 4; bases outside the gene matches: 11.

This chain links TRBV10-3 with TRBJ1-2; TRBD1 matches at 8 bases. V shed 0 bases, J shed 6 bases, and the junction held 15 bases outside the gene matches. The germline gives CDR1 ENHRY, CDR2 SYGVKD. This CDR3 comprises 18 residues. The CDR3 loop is CAISESGQGWGRGDGYTF. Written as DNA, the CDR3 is TGTGCCATCAGTGAGTCAGGACAGGGCTGGGGCAGAGGGGATGGCTACACCTTC.

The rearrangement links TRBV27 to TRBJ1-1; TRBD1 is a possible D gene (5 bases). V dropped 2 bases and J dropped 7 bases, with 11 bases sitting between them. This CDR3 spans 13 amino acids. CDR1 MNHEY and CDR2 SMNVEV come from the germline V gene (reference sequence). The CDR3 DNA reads TGTGCCAGCAGTTTACAGGGATTCGATGAAGCTTTCTTT. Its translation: CASSLQGFDEAFF.

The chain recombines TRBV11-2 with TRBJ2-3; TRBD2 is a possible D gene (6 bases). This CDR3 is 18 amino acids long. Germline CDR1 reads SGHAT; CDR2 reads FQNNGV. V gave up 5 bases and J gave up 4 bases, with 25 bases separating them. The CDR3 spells CASSPRRPGGDGSDTQYF. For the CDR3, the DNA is TGTGCCAGCAGCCCCCGAAGACCCGGGGGAGACGGTTCAGATACGCAGTATTTT.

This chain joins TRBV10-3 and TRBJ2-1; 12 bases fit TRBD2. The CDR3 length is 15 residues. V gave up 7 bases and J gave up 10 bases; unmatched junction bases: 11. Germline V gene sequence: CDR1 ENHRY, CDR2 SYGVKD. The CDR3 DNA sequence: TGTGCCATCACTGCCCTAGCGGGGGGGCCTCGGGAGCAGTTCTTC. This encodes CAITALAGGPREQFF.

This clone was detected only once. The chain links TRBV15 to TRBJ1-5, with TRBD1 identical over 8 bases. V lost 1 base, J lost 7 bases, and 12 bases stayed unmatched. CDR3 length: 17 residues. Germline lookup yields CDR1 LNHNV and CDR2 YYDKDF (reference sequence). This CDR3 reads CATSRVPTPDRVQPQHF. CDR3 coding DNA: TGTGCCACCAGCAGAGTGCCAACCCCGGACAGGGTCCAGCCCCAGCATTTT.